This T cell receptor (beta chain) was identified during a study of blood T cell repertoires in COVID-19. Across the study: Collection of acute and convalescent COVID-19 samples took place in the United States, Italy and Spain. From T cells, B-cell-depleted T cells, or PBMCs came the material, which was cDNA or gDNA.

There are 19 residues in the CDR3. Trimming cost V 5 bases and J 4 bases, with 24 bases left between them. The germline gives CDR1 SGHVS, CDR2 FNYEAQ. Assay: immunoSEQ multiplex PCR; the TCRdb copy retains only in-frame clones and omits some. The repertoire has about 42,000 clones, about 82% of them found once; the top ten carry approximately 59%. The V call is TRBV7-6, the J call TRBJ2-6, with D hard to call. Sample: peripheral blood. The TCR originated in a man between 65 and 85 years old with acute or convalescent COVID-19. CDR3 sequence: CASSPFWLDTARGANVLTF. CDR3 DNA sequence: TGTGCCAGCAGCCCCTTTTGGTTAGATACTGCTAGAGGGGCCAACGTCCTGACTTTC.